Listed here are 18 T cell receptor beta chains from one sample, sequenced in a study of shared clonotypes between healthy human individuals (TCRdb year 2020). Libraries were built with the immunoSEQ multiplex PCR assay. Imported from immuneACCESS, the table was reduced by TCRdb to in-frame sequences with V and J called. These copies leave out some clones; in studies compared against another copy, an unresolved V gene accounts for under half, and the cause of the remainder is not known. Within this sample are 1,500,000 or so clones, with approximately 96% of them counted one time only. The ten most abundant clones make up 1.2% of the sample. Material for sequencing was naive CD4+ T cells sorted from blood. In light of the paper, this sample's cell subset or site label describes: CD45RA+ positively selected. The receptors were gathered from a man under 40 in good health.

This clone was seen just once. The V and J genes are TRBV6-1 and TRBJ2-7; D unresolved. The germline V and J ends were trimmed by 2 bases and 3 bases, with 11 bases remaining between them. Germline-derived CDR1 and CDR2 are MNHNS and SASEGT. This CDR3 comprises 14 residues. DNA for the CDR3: TGTGCCAGCAGTGAATTAGCCGTATACTACGAGCAGTACTTC. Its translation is CASSELAVYYEQYF.

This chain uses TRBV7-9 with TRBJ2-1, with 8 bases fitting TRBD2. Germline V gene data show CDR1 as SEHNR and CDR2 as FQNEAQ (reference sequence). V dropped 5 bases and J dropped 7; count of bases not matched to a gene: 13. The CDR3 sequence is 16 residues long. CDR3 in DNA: TGTGCCAGCAGCCCAGCTCTGGGGACTAGACAGAATGAGCAGTTCTTC. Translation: CASSPALGTRQNEQFF.

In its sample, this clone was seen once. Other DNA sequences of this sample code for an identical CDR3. The CDR3 DNA sequence: TGTGCCAGCAGTGGCGGCACAGATACGCAGTATTTT. It is translated as CASSGGTDTQYF. The chain employs TRBV2 and TRBJ2-3; unclear D gene. This CDR3 is 12 amino acids long. Germline values: CDR1 SNHLY, CDR2 FYNNEI. V gave up 4 bases and J gave up 1 base, with 3 bases separating them.

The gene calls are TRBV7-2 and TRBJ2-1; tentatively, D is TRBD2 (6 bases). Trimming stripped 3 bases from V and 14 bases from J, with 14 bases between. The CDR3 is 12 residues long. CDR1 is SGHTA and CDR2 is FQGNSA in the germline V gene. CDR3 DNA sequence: TGTGCCAGCAGCTTCGGAGGGGCGGGAAAGTTCTTC. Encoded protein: CASSFGGAGKFF.

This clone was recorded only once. The CDR3 reads CASMRKTGSTGELFF. The CDR3 DNA is TGTGCCAGCATGAGGAAGACAGGCAGCACCGGGGAGCTGTTTTTT. J is TRBJ2-2 and V is TRBV5-8; possible D gene TRBD1, 6 bases. This CDR3 is built from 15 residues. The germline gives CDR1 SGHTS, CDR2 YDEGEE. Trimming stripped 6 bases from V and 4 bases from J, with 16 bases between.

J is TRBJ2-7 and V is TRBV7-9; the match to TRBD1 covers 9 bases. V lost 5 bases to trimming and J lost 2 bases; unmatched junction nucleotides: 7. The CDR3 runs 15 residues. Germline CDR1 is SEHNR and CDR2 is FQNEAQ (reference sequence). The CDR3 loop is CASSLQGAITYEQYF. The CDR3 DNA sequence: TGTGCCAGCAGCCTACAGGGGGCGATAACCTACGAGCAGTACTTC.

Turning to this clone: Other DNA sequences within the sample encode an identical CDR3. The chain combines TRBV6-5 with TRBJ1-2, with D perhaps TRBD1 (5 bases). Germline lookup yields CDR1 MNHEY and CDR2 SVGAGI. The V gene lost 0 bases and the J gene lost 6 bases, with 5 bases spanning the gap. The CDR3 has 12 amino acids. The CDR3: CASSYSGDGYTF. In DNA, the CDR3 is TGTGCCAGCAGTTACTCAGGGGATGGCTACACCTTC.

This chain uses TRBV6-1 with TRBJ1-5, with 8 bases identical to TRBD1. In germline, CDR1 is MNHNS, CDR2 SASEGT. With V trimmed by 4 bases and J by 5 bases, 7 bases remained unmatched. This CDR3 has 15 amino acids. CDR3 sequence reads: CASSGQLTGDQPQHF. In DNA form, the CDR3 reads TGTGCCAGCAGTGGTCAACTGACAGGGGATCAGCCCCAGCATTTT.

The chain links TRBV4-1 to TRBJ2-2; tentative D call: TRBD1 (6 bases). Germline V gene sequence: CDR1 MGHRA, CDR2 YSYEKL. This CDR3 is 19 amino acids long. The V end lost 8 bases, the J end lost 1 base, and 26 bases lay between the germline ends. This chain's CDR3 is CASSSTPSSGAQNTGELFF. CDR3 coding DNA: TGCGCCAGCTCCTCAACCCCCTCTTCAGGGGCCCAGAACACCGGGGAGCTGTTTTTT.

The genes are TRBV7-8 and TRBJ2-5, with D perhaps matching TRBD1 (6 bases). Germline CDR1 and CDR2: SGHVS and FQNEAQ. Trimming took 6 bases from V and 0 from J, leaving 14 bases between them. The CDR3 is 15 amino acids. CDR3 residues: CASRSDGTHQETQYF. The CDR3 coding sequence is TGTGCCAGCAGATCTGACGGGACACACCAAGAGACCCAGTACTTC. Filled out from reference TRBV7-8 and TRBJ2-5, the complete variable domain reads GAGVSQSPRYKVAKRGQDVALRCDPISGHVSLFWYQQALGQGPEFLTYFQNEAQLDKSGLPSDRFFAERPEGSVSTLKIQRTQQEDSAVYLCASRSDGTHQETQYFGPGTRLLVL.

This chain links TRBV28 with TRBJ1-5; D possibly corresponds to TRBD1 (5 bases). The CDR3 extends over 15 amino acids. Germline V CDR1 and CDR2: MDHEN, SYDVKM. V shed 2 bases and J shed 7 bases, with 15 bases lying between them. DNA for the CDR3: TGTGCCAGCAGTTTAAAGGGGAACGGGCGGCAGCCCCAGCATTTT. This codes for CASSLKGNGRQPQHF.

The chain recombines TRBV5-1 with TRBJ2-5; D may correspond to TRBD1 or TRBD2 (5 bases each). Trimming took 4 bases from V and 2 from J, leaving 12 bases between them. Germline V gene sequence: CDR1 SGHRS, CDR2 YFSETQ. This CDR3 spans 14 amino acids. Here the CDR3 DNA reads TGCGCCAGCAGCATTGGGACCCCTCAAGAGACCCAGTACTTC. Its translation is CASSIGTPQETQYF.

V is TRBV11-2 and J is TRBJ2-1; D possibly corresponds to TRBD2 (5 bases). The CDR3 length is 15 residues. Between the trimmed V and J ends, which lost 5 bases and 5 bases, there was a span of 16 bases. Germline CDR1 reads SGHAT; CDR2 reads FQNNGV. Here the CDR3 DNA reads TGTGCCAGCAGCACCTCCCCGGGATACAACAATGAGCAGTTCTTC. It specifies CASSTSPGYNNEQFF.

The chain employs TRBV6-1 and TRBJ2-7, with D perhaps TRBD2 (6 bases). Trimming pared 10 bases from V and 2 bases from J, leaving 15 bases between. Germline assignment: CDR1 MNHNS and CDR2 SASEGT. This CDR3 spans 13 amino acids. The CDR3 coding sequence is TGTGCCACAGGAAGGGAGGCCGCCTACGAGCAGTACTTC. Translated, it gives CATGREAAYEQYF.

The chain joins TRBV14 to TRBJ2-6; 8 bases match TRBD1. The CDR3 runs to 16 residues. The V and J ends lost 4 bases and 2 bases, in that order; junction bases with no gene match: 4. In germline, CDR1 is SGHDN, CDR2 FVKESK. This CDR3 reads CASSLTGVAGANVLTF. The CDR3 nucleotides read TGTGCCAGCAGCCTGACAGGGGTCGCTGGGGCCAACGTCCTGACTTTC.

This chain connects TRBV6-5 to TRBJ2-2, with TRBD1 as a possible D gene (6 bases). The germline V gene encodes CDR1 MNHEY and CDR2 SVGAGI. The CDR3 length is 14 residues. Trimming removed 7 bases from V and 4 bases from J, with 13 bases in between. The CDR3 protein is CASTSQGTTGELFF. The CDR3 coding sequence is TGTGCCAGCACCTCACAGGGAACCACCGGGGAGCTGTTTTTT.

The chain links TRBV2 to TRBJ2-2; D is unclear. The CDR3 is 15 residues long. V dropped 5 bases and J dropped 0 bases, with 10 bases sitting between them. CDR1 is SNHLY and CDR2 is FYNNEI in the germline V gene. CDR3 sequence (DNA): TGTGCCAGCAGTCCCGACCACCCGAACACCGGGGAGCTGTTTTTT. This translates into CASSPDHPNTGELFF.

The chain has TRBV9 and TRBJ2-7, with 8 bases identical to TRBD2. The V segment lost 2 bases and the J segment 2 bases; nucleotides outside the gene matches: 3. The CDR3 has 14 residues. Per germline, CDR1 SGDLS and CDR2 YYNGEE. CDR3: CASSVGGDTYEQYF. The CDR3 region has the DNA TGTGCCAGCAGCGTCGGGGGGGATACCTACGAGCAGTACTTC.